Listed below are T cell receptor beta chains from one sample, sequenced in a study of kidney transplant recipient with SARS-CoV-2 infection. TCRdb reanalysed the reads using MiXCR and keeps one entry per CDR3 protein. Of approximately 250,000 distinct CDR3 sequences listed, about 28% are singletons. Source: a blood sample, taken at baseline and on roughly day 110 from a kidney transplant recipient. The receptors come from a male patient aged 25-45 years who had COVID-19 and was a kidney transplant recipient. Some T cells may have originated in the graft donor. CDR3s include the opening cysteine and the closing phenylalanine or tryptophan. The D gene is left open where the match is weak. Where a row states a size, it is once, few, many or the class of an expanded clone; other rows omit it.

j_gene: TRBJ2-7; abundance: many; d_gene: TRBD2; v_gene: TRBV7-9; CDR3aa: CASSSGTSAYEQYF; CDR3nt: TGTGCCAGCAGCTCCGGGACTAGCGCCTACGAGCAGTACTTC
j_gene: TRBJ1-5; abundance: many; d_gene: NA; v_gene: TRBV20-1; CDR3aa: CSAGQLSNQPQHF; CDR3nt: TGCAGTGCTGGGCAGCTCAGCAATCAGCCCCAGCATTTT
j_gene: TRBJ1-1; abundance: many; d_gene: NA; v_gene: TRBV3-1; CDR3aa: CASSCVVPISIRTEAFF; CDR3nt: TGTGCCAGCAGCTGCGTAGTTCCCATTTCAATTCGCACTGAAGCTTTCTTT
j_gene: TRBJ2-2; abundance: many; d_gene: NA; v_gene: TRBV18; CDR3aa: CASSQSRGPSSGELFF; CDR3nt: TGTGCCAGCTCACAAAGCCGGGGGCCATCGTCCGGGGAGCTGTTTTTT
j_gene: TRBJ1-3; abundance: many; d_gene: NA; v_gene: TRBV7-2; CDR3aa: CASSFSLGPSGNTIYF; CDR3nt: TGTGCCAGCAGCTTCTCTCTTGGACCCTCTGGAAACACCATATATTTT
j_gene: TRBJ1-2; abundance: many; d_gene: NA; v_gene: TRBV5-3; CDR3aa: CARTKIVVRKTYGYTF; CDR3nt: TGTGCCAGAACAAAAATAGTGGTGAGAAAGACCTATGGCTACACCTTC
j_gene: TRBJ2-3; abundance: NA; d_gene: TRBD2; v_gene: TRBV7-2; CDR3aa: CASRSGTSGRSETQYF; CDR3nt: TGTGCCAGCAGGTCCGGGACTAGCGGGAGATCGGAAACGCAGTATTTT
j_gene: TRBJ2-6; abundance: many; d_gene: NA; v_gene: TRBV20-1; CDR3aa: CSARETSGANVLTF; CDR3nt: TGCAGTGCTAGAGAAACCTCTGGGGCCAACGTCCTGACTTTC
j_gene: TRBJ1-2; abundance: NA; d_gene: NA; v_gene: TRBV3-1; CDR3aa: CASSIRRTLRKTYGYTF; CDR3nt: TGTGCCAGCAGCATTCGGCGCACCCTTCGAAAGACCTATGGCTACACCTTC
j_gene: TRBJ2-1; abundance: many; d_gene: TRBD2; v_gene: TRBV10-3; CDR3aa: CAIMTSGASSYNEQFF; CDR3nt: TGTGCCATCATGACTAGCGGGGCTAGCTCCTACAATGAGCAGTTCTTC
j_gene: TRBJ1-5; abundance: many; d_gene: TRBD1; v_gene: TRBV7-9; CDR3aa: CASSSNRGQPQHF; CDR3nt: TGTGCCAGCAGCTCTAACAGGGGTCAGCCCCAGCATTTT
j_gene: TRBJ1-2; abundance: many; d_gene: NA; v_gene: TRBV11-3; CDR3aa: CASSQESDLGKTYGYTF; CDR3nt: TGTGCCAGCAGCCAAGAAAGCGATCTCGGAAAGACCTATGGCTACACCTTC
j_gene: TRBJ1-1; abundance: many; d_gene: NA; v_gene: TRBV3-1; CDR3aa: CASSRCFPISIRTEAFF; CDR3nt: TGTGCCAGCAGCAGATGCTTTCCCATTTCAATTCGCACTGAAGCTTTCTTT
j_gene: TRBJ2-7; abundance: NA; d_gene: TRBD1; v_gene: TRBV20-1; CDR3aa: CSATGQGFYEQYF; CDR3nt: TGCAGTGCAACGGGACAGGGATTCTACGAGCAGTACTTC
j_gene: TRBJ2-2; abundance: many; d_gene: TRBD2; v_gene: TRBV19; CDR3aa: CASNLAGGPGTTGELFF; CDR3nt: TGTGCCAGTAACTTAGCGGGAGGGCCGGGGACCACCGGGGAGCTGTTTTTT
j_gene: TRBJ2-4; abundance: NA; d_gene: TRBD2; v_gene: TRBV5-4; CDR3aa: CAGSLDGRAAKNIQYF; CDR3nt: TGTGCCGGCAGCTTGGACGGGAGGGCAGCCAAAAACATTCAGTACTTC
j_gene: TRBJ1-6; abundance: many; d_gene: NA; v_gene: TRBV2; CDR3aa: CASRRGQDNSPLHF; CDR3nt: TGTGCCAGCAGGCGGGGACAAGATAATTCACCCCTCCACTTT
j_gene: TRBJ2-1; abundance: few; d_gene: NA; v_gene: TRBV20-1; CDR3aa: CSARDIAGSSYNEQFF; CDR3nt: TGCAGTGCTAGAGACATCGCGGGTAGCTCCTACAATGAGCAGTTCTTC
j_gene: TRBJ2-1; abundance: many; d_gene: TRBD2; v_gene: TRBV19; CDR3aa: CASSISREAYNEQFF; CDR3nt: TGTGCCAGTAGTATATCACGGGAGGCCTACAATGAGCAGTTCTTC
j_gene: TRBJ2-7; abundance: many; d_gene: TRBD2; v_gene: TRBV7-3; CDR3aa: CASSRTSGTHEQYF; CDR3nt: TGTGCCAGCAGCCGGACTAGCGGGACCCACGAGCAGTACTTC
j_gene: TRBJ2-3; abundance: few; d_gene: TRBD2; v_gene: TRBV19; CDR3aa: CASSQMGLAVGDTQYF; CDR3nt: TGTGCCAGTAGTCAGATGGGACTAGCGGTGGGGGATACGCAGTATTTT
j_gene: TRBJ1-2; abundance: many; d_gene: NA; v_gene: TRBV6-8; CDR3aa: CASSEWARSRKTYGYTF; CDR3nt: TGTGCCAGCAGTGAATGGGCACGCTCTAGAAAGACCTATGGCTACACCTTC
j_gene: TRBJ2-7; abundance: many; d_gene: TRBD2; v_gene: TRBV7-6; CDR3aa: CASSLRTSDYEQYF; CDR3nt: TGTGCCAGCAGCTTACGGACTAGTGACTACGAGCAGTACTTC
j_gene: TRBJ1-2; abundance: many; d_gene: TRBD1; v_gene: TRBV2; CDR3aa: CASRGWTGENYGYTF; CDR3nt: TGTGCCAGCAGGGGTTGGACAGGCGAGAACTATGGCTACACCTTC
j_gene: TRBJ1-5; abundance: many; d_gene: NA; v_gene: TRBV12-3/TRBV12-4; CDR3aa: CASSFMPQIWPRPQHF; CDR3nt: TGTGCCAGCAGTTTTATGCCACAGATTTGGCCTAGGCCCCAGCATTTT
j_gene: TRBJ2-7; abundance: once; d_gene: NA; v_gene: TRBV11-2; CDR3aa: CASSLGSCEQYF; CDR3nt: TGTGCCAGCAGCTTAGGGTCCTGCGAGCAGTACTTC
j_gene: TRBJ2-7; abundance: many; d_gene: TRBD2; v_gene: TRBV13; CDR3aa: CASSPRTSGTYEQYF; CDR3nt: TGTGCCAGCAGCCCAAGGACTAGCGGGACCTACGAGCAGTACTTC
j_gene: TRBJ1-5; abundance: many; d_gene: TRBD1; v_gene: TRBV6-1; CDR3aa: CASSTHYGTGFMSNQPQHF; CDR3nt: TGTGCCAGCAGTACCCACTACGGGACAGGGTTCATGAGCAATCAGCCCCAGCATTTT
j_gene: TRBJ2-1; abundance: NA; d_gene: NA; v_gene: TRBV10-3; CDR3aa: CAISLGDNEQFF; CDR3nt: TGTGCCATCAGCCTAGGGGACAATGAGCAGTTCTTC
j_gene: TRBJ2-2; abundance: many; d_gene: TRBD1; v_gene: TRBV20-1; CDR3aa: CSARDDRAATGELFF; CDR3nt: TGCAGTGCTAGAGATGACAGGGCGGCCACCGGGGAGCTGTTTTTT
j_gene: TRBJ1-1; abundance: many; d_gene: TRBD1; v_gene: TRBV5-1; CDR3aa: CASSQGVGAEAFF; CDR3nt: TGCGCCAGCAGTCAGGGGGTTGGGGCTGAAGCTTTCTTT
j_gene: TRBJ2-1; abundance: NA; d_gene: NA; v_gene: TRBV20-1; CDR3aa: CSATGVGADEQFF; CDR3nt: TGCAGTGCCACCGGGGTAGGGGCCGATGAGCAGTTCTTC
j_gene: TRBJ1-1; abundance: many; d_gene: NA; v_gene: TRBV21-1; CDR3aa: CASSKRPGWRTEAFF; CDR3nt: TGTGCCAGCAGCAAACGGCCCGGGTGGAGGACTGAAGCTTTCTTT
j_gene: TRBJ1-2; abundance: many; d_gene: TRBD1; v_gene: TRBV28; CDR3aa: CATQGPSGYTF; CDR3nt: TGTGCCACACAGGGGCCCTCGGGCTACACCTTC
j_gene: TRBJ2-1; abundance: few; d_gene: NA; v_gene: TRBV7-2; CDR3aa: CASSPPRYSSYNEQFF; CDR3nt: TGTGCCAGCAGCCCGCCGAGGTACAGCTCCTACAATGAGCAGTTCTTC
j_gene: TRBJ1-3; abundance: many; d_gene: TRBD1; v_gene: TRBV5-1; CDR3aa: CASSRQGLGGNTIYF; CDR3nt: TGCGCCAGCAGTCGACAGGGGCTAGGAGGAAACACCATATATTTT
j_gene: TRBJ1-5; abundance: many; d_gene: TRBD1; v_gene: TRBV18; CDR3aa: CASSPGQGGNQPQHF; CDR3nt: TGTGCCAGCTCACCGGGACAGGGCGGCAATCAGCCCCAGCATTTT
j_gene: TRBJ1-2; abundance: many; d_gene: NA; v_gene: TRBV6-2/TRBV6-3; CDR3aa: CASSGASCIGKTYGYTF; CDR3nt: TGTGCCAGCAGTGGTGCCTCCTGCATCGGAAAGACCTATGGCTACACCTTC
j_gene: TRBJ2-4; abundance: NA; d_gene: NA; v_gene: TRBV5-8; CDR3aa: CASRRDRSLAKNIQYF; CDR3nt: TGTGCCAGCAGGCGAGACAGAAGCCTAGCCAAAAACATTCAGTACTTC
j_gene: TRBJ1-6; abundance: many; d_gene: NA; v_gene: TRBV20-1; CDR3aa: CSARGGERSNSPLHF; CDR3nt: TGCAGTGCCCGGGGGGGGGAAAGGAGCAATTCACCCCTCCACTTT